Below, 18 T cell receptor beta chains from the same sample are listed, as sequenced in a study of CXCR3-negative and CXCR3-positive naive CD8 T cells. Overall study findings and caveats: A higher hydrophobicity marked the TRB CDR3s of CXCR3-positive naive cells versus CXCR3-negative naive cells.

UMI-labeled 5' RACE TRB cDNA libraries were prepared from the cells. TCRdb reprocessed the 5' RACE reads and keeps a single row for each CDR3 protein, giving no DNA. This sample's clone table lists about 57,000 distinct CDR3 sequences. Antigen specificity for these receptors is unknown. The sequenced material came from naive CXCR3+ CD8+ T cells from blood. Subset specified: CD45RO-CCR7+CD27+CD95- naive CD8+ T cells expressing CXCR3 (TNR3+). The receptors stem from a human donor in good health. Some clones in this sample may be carry-over from other donors' samples.

V usage is TRBV2 and J usage is TRBJ2-3. In germline, CDR1 is SNHLY, CDR2 FYNNEI. The CDR3 has 13 residues. The CDR3 here is CASSGRRVDTQYF.

The chain employs TRBV12-3 or TRBV12-4 and TRBJ2-3; the TRBD2 assignment by TCRdb is unverifiable without DNA. The CDR3 has 16 residues. Here the CDR3 reads CASSFGGGPRADTQYF.

The CDR3 sequence: CASSQDGEWAMAPLHF. This chain uses TRBV4-2 with TRBJ1-6. The CDR3 has 16 amino acids. CDR1 LGHNA and CDR2 YNFKEQ come from the germline V gene.

The rearrangement uses TRBV29-1 and TRBJ1-2; absent DNA, TCRdb's TRBD1 call cannot be checked. This CDR3 comprises 15 residues. Germline-derived CDR1 and CDR2 are SQVTM and ANQGSEA. CDR3: CSVAPRDRESYGYTF.

The rearrangement uses TRBV2 and TRBJ1-5; as DNA is missing, the TRBD1 call by TCRdb cannot be tested. This CDR3 comprises 14 residues. The germline V gene encodes CDR1 SNHLY and CDR2 FYNNEI. The CDR3 protein is CASSPTGPNQPQHF.

J is TRBJ2-5 and V is TRBV20-1; with no DNA, the TCRdb D assignment of TRBD1 cannot be verified. Germline-derived CDR1 and CDR2 are DFQATT and SNEGSKA (reference sequence). This CDR3 comprises 15 residues. The CDR3 spells CSARDGRTEQETQYF.

V is TRBV5-1 and J is TRBJ2-1. The germline gives CDR1 SGHRS, CDR2 YFSETQ. There are 16 residues in the CDR3. Here the CDR3 reads CASSLEAQGAYNEQFF.

The chain links TRBV29-1 to TRBJ2-7; TCRdb's assignment of TRBD1 cannot be checked, as there is no DNA. CDR1 is SQVTM and CDR2 is ANQGSEA in the germline V gene. This CDR3 is 13 amino acids long. This chain's CDR3 is CSVDVGPPYEQYF.

The rearrangement joins TRBV7-9 to TRBJ1-2; TCRdb lists TRBD1, though no DNA is available to test this call. There are 14 residues in the CDR3. Germline values: CDR1 SEHNR, CDR2 FQNEAQ (reference sequence). CDR3 amino acids: CASSSSTQGYGYTF.

V usage is TRBV7-9 and J usage is TRBJ1-1; TCRdb's assignment of TRBD1 cannot be checked, as there is no DNA. The CDR3 has 14 residues. Looked up from germline, CDR1 is SEHNR and CDR2 is FQNEAQ (reference sequence). CDR3 protein: CASSLTGGLTEAFF.

The genes are TRBV7-9 and TRBJ1-1; TCRdb calls TRBD1, which cannot be checked without DNA. Germline CDR1 reads SEHNR; CDR2 reads FQNEAQ (reference sequence). The CDR3 spans 14 residues. The CDR3 loop is CAIPLEQANTEAFF.

The chain has TRBV6-5 and TRBJ2-7; the D call of TRBD1 rests on TCRdb alone, since no DNA is present to check it. Germline V gene data show CDR1 as MNHEY and CDR2 as SVGAGI. CDR3 length equals 14 residues. The CDR3 sequence: CASRQGASVYEQYF.

The J gene is TRBJ2-3, the V gene TRBV28; checking the TCRdb D call of TRBD1 is not possible without DNA. The CDR3 covers 14 residues. CDR1 and CDR2 from the germline V gene are MDHEN and SYDVKM. CDR3 in amino acids: CASRKDRPTDTQYF.

This sequence joins TRBV7-6 and TRBJ2-7; TCRdb outputs TRBD2, but without DNA this stays unchecked. There are 16 residues in the CDR3. Germline CDR1 and CDR2: SGHVS and FNYEAQ. CDR3 region: CASSSGTSGDTYEQYF.

CDR3 region: CASSIVVAGSSEQFF. The chain uses TRBV19 and TRBJ2-1; TCRdb reports TRBD2, a call that lacks DNA to check it against. CDR3 length: 15 residues. Germline-derived CDR1 and CDR2 are LNHDA and SQIVND (reference sequence).

The CDR3 region is CSVETDNSYEQYF. The chain carries TRBV29-1 and TRBJ2-7. Germline V gives CDR1 SQVTM, CDR2 ANQGSEA. The CDR3 runs to 13 residues.

The rearrangement links TRBV4-3 to TRBJ1-4. CDR1 LGHNA and CDR2 YSLEER come from the germline V gene. The CDR3 loop spans 15 amino acids. CDR3 in amino acids: CASSQEVATNEKLFF.

The V and J genes are TRBV28 and TRBJ1-2; TCRdb indicates TRBD1, and absent DNA this call remains unverified. Germline V gives CDR1 MDHEN, CDR2 SYDVKM. The CDR3 has 14 amino acids. CDR3 amino acids: CASSLDRALRGYTF.